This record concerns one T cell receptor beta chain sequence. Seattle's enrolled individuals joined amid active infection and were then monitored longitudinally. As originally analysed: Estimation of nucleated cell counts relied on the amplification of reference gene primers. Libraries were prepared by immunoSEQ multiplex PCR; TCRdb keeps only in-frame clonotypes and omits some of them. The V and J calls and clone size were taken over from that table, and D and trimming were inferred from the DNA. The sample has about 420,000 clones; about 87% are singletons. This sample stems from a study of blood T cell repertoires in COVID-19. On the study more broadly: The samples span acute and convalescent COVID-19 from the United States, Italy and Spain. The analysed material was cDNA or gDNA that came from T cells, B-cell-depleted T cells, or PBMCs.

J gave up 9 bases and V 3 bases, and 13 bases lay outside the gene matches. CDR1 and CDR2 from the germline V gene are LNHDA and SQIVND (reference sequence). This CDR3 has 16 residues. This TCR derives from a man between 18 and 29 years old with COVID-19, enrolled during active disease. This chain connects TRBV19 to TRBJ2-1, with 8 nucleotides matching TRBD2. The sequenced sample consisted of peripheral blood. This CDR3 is CASSIGTRTGGGEQFF. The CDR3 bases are TGTGCCAGTAGTATCGGGACTAGAACGGGAGGGGGTGAGCAGTTCTTC.